The clone carrying this TCR beta chain appeared a single time. This sample was taken from a study of patients and donors after allogeneic stem cell transplantation. MiXCR, applied by TCRdb to the RT-PCR reads, yields one record per CDR3 protein. Among 150,000 or so distinct CDR3 sequences, 24% were seen once, and the ten largest hold 20% to 30%. The CDR3 has 14 amino acids. J gave up 4 bases and V 6 bases, and 8 bases lay outside the gene matches. Germline CDR1 reads SQVTM; CDR2 reads ANQGSEA. The clonotype was recovered from a human donor who was either an allogeneic HSCT recipient or a stem cell or donor lymphocyte infusion donor (not recorded which). It is not recorded whose cells these are; they may come from a transplant donor. Sequencing was done on a sample of blood, either unsorted or a sorted T cell fraction (not recorded which). The chain uses TRBV29-1 and TRBJ2-3; 9 positions match TRBD2. The CDR3 sequence: CSVVAGVRADTQYF. The DNA for the CDR3 is TGCAGCGTAGTAGCGGGAGTAAGGGCAGATACGCAGTATTTT.